What follows are 7 T cell receptor beta chains derived from one specimen sequenced in a study of blood T cell repertoires in COVID-19. Data came from immunoSEQ multiplex PCR; TCRdb stores just in-frame clones and leaves some out. The sample comprises over 9,000 clones, 80% of which are singletons, and approximately 7.3% rests with the top ten. The sequencing input was peripheral blood. The origin of the receptors is a man in his 70s with active COVID-19.

This chain uses TRBV28 with TRBJ2-1, with 13 bases that match TRBD2. The CDR3 consists of 15 residues. With 5 bases clipped from V and 7 bases from J, the junction kept 5 bases outside the gene matches. The germline CDR1 and CDR2 sequences are MDHEN and SYDVKM. The CDR3: CASSVTSGRGNEQFF. CDR3 nucleotides: TGTGCCAGCAGTGTTACTAGCGGGAGGGGTAATGAGCAGTTCTTC.

This sequence joins TRBV12-3 or TRBV12-4 and TRBJ1-6; unclear D gene. Trimming cost V 6 bases and J 6 bases, with 3 bases left between them. This CDR3 region has 11 residues. The CDR3 DNA reads as TGTGCCAGCAGCAGTAATTCACCCCTCCACTTT. Translated: CASSSNSPLHF.

This rearrangement joins TRBV3-1 (or the pseudogene TRBV3-2) to TRBJ1-5; 8 bases fit TRBD1. CDR1 is LGHDT and CDR2 is YNNKEL in the germline V gene (reference sequence). CDR3 size: 15 residues. V lost 1 base, J lost 4 bases, and 3 bases stayed unmatched. CDR3 in amino acids: CASSQGTGKNQPQHF. The CDR3 nucleotides are TGTGCCAGCAGCCAAGGGACAGGGAAAAATCAGCCCCAGCATTTT.

The genes are TRBV6-2 or TRBV6-3 and TRBJ1-5, with 10 bases identical to TRBD1. V lost 5 bases to trimming and J lost 7 bases; unmatched junction nucleotides: 8. Germline V lookup: CDR1 MNHEY, CDR2 SVGEGT. The CDR3 spans 15 residues. CDR3 nucleotide sequence: TGTGCCAGCAGTCCCTCCGGGACAGGGGACCAGCCCCAGCATTTT. Its protein is CASSPSGTGDQPQHF.

V is TRBV6-2 or TRBV6-3 and J is TRBJ2-2; TRBD2 agrees at 13 bases. Germline values: CDR1 MNHEY, CDR2 SVGEGT. The J segment lost 2 bases and the V segment lost 5 bases, leaving 2 bases of the junction unmatched. This CDR3 has 16 residues. CDR3 loop: CASSVGLAGNTGELFF. In nucleotides, the CDR3 is TGTGCCAGCAGTGTGGGACTAGCGGGAAACACCGGGGAGCTGTTTTTT.

The chain links TRBV2 to TRBJ1-1; tentative D call: TRBD1 (5 bases). Germline V gene lookup returns CDR1 SNHLY and CDR2 FYNNEI. V was cut by 3 bases and J by 1 base, with 15 bases left in between. The CDR3 is made up of 16 amino acids. CDR3 region: CASSEVGGSWNTEAFF. The CDR3 nucleotides read TGTGCCAGCAGTGAGGTTGGGGGGTCTTGGAACACTGAAGCTTTCTTT.

The chain is built from TRBV7-6 and TRBJ2-5, with a weak D call TRBD2 (5 bases). Trimming left V 5 bases short and J 3 bases short, with 25 bases between. The CDR3 is 18 amino acids. Germline lookup yields CDR1 SGHVS and CDR2 FNYEAQ. This CDR3 reads CASSRTPAGQATKETQYF. The CDR3 nucleotides are TGTGCCAGCAGCCGGACTCCAGCCGGCCAGGCGACAAAAGAGACCCAGTACTTC.